This passage covers 26 T cell receptor beta chains from one sample sequenced in a study of blood T cells in healthy people across ages. Next came a second PCR, run for about 7 to 12 cycles, which used a sample-barcoded 5' primer along with a J-beta primer mix. TCRdb redid the calling of the 5' RACE reads with MiXCR, one entry per CDR3 protein. The sample has 910,000 or so distinct CDR3 sequences, around 54% seen once. Sample: blood. Receptors were obtained from a woman aged 60-75 years in good health.

This clonotype was recorded many times. The J gene is TRBJ2-7, the V gene TRBV5-6; D is unresolved. In germline, CDR1 is SGHDT, CDR2 YYEEEE. Trimming took 2 bases from V and 5 from J, leaving 14 bases between them. This CDR3 is built from 14 residues. Here the CDR3 reads CASSFGSSPHEQYF. In DNA, the CDR3 is TGTGCCAGCAGCTTTGGTAGTAGCCCCCACGAGCAGTACTTC.

This clonotype has only a few counts. Given a much more abundant clone one base away, this may be a read error. This sequence joins TRBV28 and TRBJ2-4; 16 nucleotides agree with TRBD2. J was trimmed by 0 bases and V by 7 bases; bases with no gene match: 3. The CDR3 covers 17 residues. CDR1 and CDR2 (germline): MDHEN, SYDVKM. CDR3 DNA sequence: TGTGCCAGCATTGGGACTAGCGGGAGGGGAGCCAAAAACATTCAGTACTTC. This gives the protein CASIGTSGRGAKNIQYF.

The table lists this clonotype with a count of one. The junction and the germline gene differ at one end; a read error may be behind it. The rearrangement links TRBV28 to TRBJ2-3, with D maybe TRBD1 (5 bases). The CDR3 covers 13 residues. Germline V lookup: CDR1 MDHEN, CDR2 SYDVKM. The CDR3 loop reads CAGSLKGADTQYF. CDR3 coding DNA: TGTGCCGGCAGTTTAAAAGGGGCAGATACGCAGTATTTT.

V is TRBV27 and J is TRBJ2-7; 8 bases match TRBD1. The CDR3 extends over 15 amino acids. CDR1 and CDR2 from the germline V gene are MNHEY and SMNVEV (reference sequence). V lost 6 bases to trimming and J lost 3 bases; unmatched junction nucleotides: 10. CDR3: CASRKMDRENYEQYF. CDR3 coding DNA: TGTGCCAGCAGGAAAATGGACAGGGAGAACTACGAGCAGTACTTC.

This rearrangement joins TRBV5-1 to TRBJ2-5, with 7 bases aligning to TRBD1. The junction had 7 bases not matched to a gene; V was cut back by 3 bases and J by 2 bases. The germline V gene encodes CDR1 SGHRS and CDR2 YFSETQ. CDR3 size: 15 residues. The CDR3 protein is CASSSRPGQQETQYF. CDR3 DNA: TGCGCCAGCAGCTCCCGACCGGGACAGCAAGAGACCCAGTACTTC.

This clonotype was detected a few times. This rearrangement joins TRBV10-3 to TRBJ2-7, with 7 positions matching TRBD2. Per germline, CDR1 ENHRY and CDR2 SYGVKD. The CDR3 runs 15 residues. V gave up 3 bases and J gave up 3 bases; unmatched junction bases: 8. CDR3 in DNA: TGTGCCATCAGTGACCGGACTAGAGGAGGCTACGAGCAGTACTTC. It encodes CAISDRTRGGYEQYF.

V usage is TRBV28 and J usage is TRBJ2-5, with 10 bases that match TRBD2. The J call may be faulty, since TRBJ2-7 better matches the DNA end. This CDR3 contains 14 residues. Germline-derived CDR1 and CDR2 are MDHEN and SYDVKM. The CDR3 loop reads CASSLLAGEDEQYF. The CDR3 bases are TGTGCCAGCAGTTTACTAGCGGGAGAGGACGAGCAGTACTTC.

The chain links TRBV4-1 to TRBJ2-2, with D perhaps TRBD1 (6 bases). CDR3 length: 19 amino acids. V gave up 4 bases and J gave up 0 bases, with 21 bases separating them. The germline V gene encodes CDR1 MGHRA and CDR2 YSYEKL. The CDR3 DNA reads TGCGCCAGCAGCCGCCAGGGGTCAGGTGCAGGCTCGAACACCGGGGAGCTGTTTTTT. Translating gives CASSRQGSGAGSNTGELFF.

This clonotype has more than one count but fewer than ten. The CDR3 DNA is TGTGCCAGCAGCCAAGCTGCCTACGAGCAGTACTTC. Encoded protein: CASSQAAYEQYF. The chain is built from TRBV14 and TRBJ2-7, with D uncertain. Germline CDR1 SGHDN, CDR2 FVKESK. V dropped 1 base and J dropped 2 bases, with 3 bases sitting between them. The CDR3 extends over 12 amino acids.

The rearrangement uses TRBV29-1 and TRBJ2-2, with D possibly matching TRBD1 (5 bases). Trimming cost V 4 bases and J 1 base, with 10 bases left between them. CDR3 length equals 14 residues. The germline V gene has CDR1 SQVTM and CDR2 ANQGSEA. CDR3 residues: CSVVGLENTGELFF. CDR3 bases: TGCAGCGTTGTGGGGCTGGAGAACACCGGGGAGCTGTTTTTT.

The chain employs TRBV20-1 and TRBJ2-7, with 10 bases that match TRBD2. Per germline, CDR1 DFQATT and CDR2 SNEGSKA (reference sequence). Trimming removed 0 bases from V and 7 bases from J; junction bases left unmatched: 9. This CDR3 has 15 amino acids. The DNA for the CDR3 is TGCAGTGCTAGAGAAGAAGCGGGAGGGTTAAGGGAGCAGTACTTC. This codes for CSAREEAGGLREQYF.

The V gene is TRBV27, the J gene TRBJ2-7; D remains unclear. The J call is doubtful: the DNA matches TRBJ2-4 better. CDR1 MNHEY and CDR2 SMNVEV come from the germline V gene (reference sequence). The CDR3 has 14 amino acids. The CDR3 nucleotides are TGTGCCAGCAGTTTGTGGGCTGGGTGGGACATTCAGTACTTC. It encodes CASSLWAGWDIQYF.

J is TRBJ2-7 and V is TRBV3-1; the D is unclear. The germline V gene has CDR1 LGHDT and CDR2 YNNKEL (reference sequence). V lost 6 bases and J 4 bases, leaving 16 bases between the germline ends. The CDR3 has 14 residues. The CDR3 region is CASSALRGTYEQYF. The CDR3 DNA sequence: TGTGCCAGCAGTGCTCTTAGAGGAACGTACGAGCAGTACTTC.

In this sample, this clonotype turned up a few times. The chain is built from TRBV29-1 and TRBJ1-1; weak D call: TRBD1 (5 bases). Germline loops: CDR1 SQVTM, CDR2 ANQGSEA. With 6 bases removed from V and 1 base from J, the gap between germline ends came to 15 bases. The CDR3 contains 14 residues. DNA of the CDR3: TGCAGCGTGACCCCCGGGACGGCGAACACTGAAGCTTTCTTT. This codes for CSVTPGTANTEAFF.

The V gene is TRBV11-3, the J gene TRBJ2-7, with 9 nucleotides matching TRBD1. Per the germline V gene, CDR1 is SGHNT and CDR2 is YENEEA. The V gene end was trimmed by 11 bases and the J gene end by 3 bases; junction bases not matched to a gene: 17. The CDR3 spans 16 residues. The CDR3 region has the DNA TGTGCCGCTAGGGTGTCGACGGGGACAGGGAGCTACGAGCAGTACTTC. It specifies CAARVSTGTGSYEQYF.

The chain has TRBV5-4 and TRBJ2-7; maybe TRBD1 (6 bases). The end of the DNA aligns better with TRBJ2-5, so the J call may be wrong. The CDR3 extends over 16 amino acids. Looked up from germline, CDR1 is SGHNT and CDR2 is YYREEE (reference sequence). CDR3 sequence reads: CASSFSTGTPRGTQYF. CDR3 in DNA: TGTGCCAGCAGCTTCTCCACCGGGACACCCCGGGGGACCCAGTACTTC.

This clonotype was counted a few times. The gene calls are TRBV20-1 and TRBJ2-1; D perhaps matches TRBD1 (6 bases). Germline CDR1 and CDR2: DFQATT and SNEGSKA (reference sequence). The CDR3 spans 18 residues. Trimming removed 0 bases at V and 4 bases at J, with 22 bases between. The chain's CDR3 is CSARDSGSSTGKYNEQFF. The DNA of the CDR3 is TGCAGTGCTAGAGATTCGGGCTCGTCTACAGGGAAATACAATGAGCAGTTCTTC.

V and J are TRBV12-3 or TRBV12-4 and TRBJ2-7; possibly TRBD1 for D (6 bases). The CDR3 length is 14 residues. The V and J ends lost 5 bases and 2 bases respectively, with 13 bases between them. Here the CDR3 reads CASSVNRVPYEQYF. The CDR3 DNA is TGTGCCAGCAGTGTAAACAGGGTCCCCTACGAGCAGTACTTC.

The chain combines TRBV7-9 with TRBJ2-7, with 14 bases identical to TRBD2. V shed 5 bases and J 0 bases; nucleotides not matched to a gene: 6. Germline V gives CDR1 SEHNR, CDR2 FQNEAQ (reference sequence). The length of the CDR3 is 17 residues. The CDR3 DNA is TGTGCCAGCAGCGGACGGGGACTAGCGGGGGCCTCCTACGAGCAGTACTTC. As protein: CASSGRGLAGASYEQYF.

This clonotype was seen only once. The chain couples TRBV13 to TRBJ2-5; 8 bases match TRBD2. The CDR3 is 16 amino acids. Per germline, CDR1 PRHDT and CDR2 FYEKMQ (reference sequence). Trimming at V came to 4 bases and at J to 5 bases, leaving 12 bases not matched to a gene. The CDR3 DNA reads as TGTGCCAGCAGCTCCCAAGCAGCGGGAGTGGGGGAGACCCAGTACTTC. Amino acids: CASSSQAAGVGETQYF.

This rearrangement joins TRBV12-3 or TRBV12-4 to TRBJ2-5; 7 bases fit TRBD2. The trim removed 6 bases at V and 11 bases at J, leaving 21 bases unmatched. This CDR3 comprises 16 residues. This chain's CDR3 is CASRGRVGTGGNEQYF. CDR3 in DNA: TGTGCCAGCAGGGGTCGTGTTGGGACGGGAGGCAATGAGCAGTACTTC.

The rearrangement uses TRBV9 and TRBJ2-7; D perhaps matches TRBD2 (6 bases). Trimming removed 3 bases at V and 4 bases at J, with 14 bases between. Germline values: CDR1 SGDLS, CDR2 YYNGEE. The CDR3 consists of 14 residues. CDR3 amino acids: CASSAGDLGYEQYF. The DNA for the CDR3 is TGTGCCAGCAGCGCGGGGGACTTAGGGTACGAGCAGTACTTC. Based on the CDR3 plus reference TRBV9 and TRBJ2-7, the full variable domain is DSGVTQTPKHLITATGQRVTLRCSPRSGDLSVYWYQQSLDQGLQFLIQYYNGEERAKGNILERFSAQQFPDLHSELNLSSLELGDSALYFCASSAGDLGYEQYFGPGTRLTVT.

The V and J genes are TRBV11-2 and TRBJ2-4; unclear D gene. The J call may be incorrect, as the DNA end agrees better with TRBJ2-5. Germline V gene sequence: CDR1 SGHAT, CDR2 FQNNGV. The CDR3 is made up of 13 amino acids. The DNA for the CDR3 is TGTGCCAGCAGCTTTCCCGGCCGAGAGACCCAGTACTTC. It translates to CASSFPGRETQYF.

The chain joins TRBV7-2 to TRBJ2-4; weak D call: TRBD2 (6 bases). The V gene's germline CDR1 is SGHTA and CDR2 FQGNSA. V was clipped by 3 bases and J by 7 bases, with 13 bases between them. CDR3 length: 14 residues. The CDR3 sequence: CASSLDASGNIQYF. The CDR3 bases are TGTGCCAGCAGCTTGGACGCGAGCGGGAACATTCAGTACTTC.

J is TRBJ2-1 and V is TRBV4-2; TRBD2 matches at 11 bases. The CDR3 loop spans 16 amino acids. Germline lookup yields CDR1 LGHNA and CDR2 YNFKEQ. Losses at the gene ends were 5 bases for V and 6 bases for J; bases not matched to a gene: 9. For the CDR3, the DNA is TGTGCCAGCAGCTACGTTAGCGGGAGGGCCACCAATGAGCAGTTCTTC. The encoded protein is CASSYVSGRATNEQFF.

With regard to this clonotype: One junction end does not reproduce the germline sequence, and a read error may be involved. The V call is TRBV12-3 or TRBV12-4, the J call TRBJ1-6; the match to TRBD1 covers 9 bases. The CDR3 is 17 residues long. CDR3: CASSLDRGSSYNSPLHF. The CDR3 DNA reads as TGTGCCAGTAGTTTAGACAGGGGGAGCTCCTATAATTCACCCCTCCACTTT.